This T cell receptor (beta chain) was recovered during a study of Ad26.COV2.S vaccination and SARS-CoV-2 variants. Study-wide points: Total T cell responses, in the TCR breadth and depth analyses, may have been underestimated.

The table came from immunoSEQ multiplex PCR; TCRdb's copy has only in-frame clones and leaves some out. This table has about 480,000 clones, 87% appearing once. There are 13 residues in the CDR3. Germline V gene lookup returns CDR1 MDHEN and CDR2 SYDVKM. After removal of 7 bases from V and 4 bases from J, the junction contained 5 bases not matched to a gene. With respect to this clone: No antigen is known for it.

Documented treatment: roughly 19 received Ad26.COV2.S at low or high dose, single or two shots; about five received placebo; per-sample allocation not given. Vaccine and placebo recipients were sampled on day 63 after the first injection. An Ad26 vector that expressed Wuhan-strain SARS-CoV-2 spike constituted the vaccine. This specimen consisted of peripheral blood, obtained in a trial of Ad26.COV2.S vaccine versus placebo. This clonotype was obtained from a person aged 18-60 years who received the Ad26.COV2.S COVID-19 vaccine or a placebo. The J gene is TRBJ1-2, the V gene TRBV28, with 8 bases lining up with TRBD1. CDR3 protein: CASTGTGGYGYTF. The CDR3, as DNA: TGTGCCAGCACGGGGACAGGAGGCTATGGCTACACCTTC.